These T cell receptor beta chains were read from a single sample in a study of blood T cell repertoires in COVID-19. Profiled with immunoSEQ multiplex PCR; TCRdb holds only in-frame clones, not every one. This table holds 200,000 to 250,000 clones, roughly 88% found once. The sequenced sample was peripheral blood. The origin of the receptors is a man between 50 and 59 years old with active or convalescent COVID-19. CDR3s include the opening cysteine and the closing phenylalanine or tryptophan. The order of the fields is J gene, D gene, clone size, V gene, CDR3 protein, CDR3 DNA. D genes are given only for firm matches. Only some rows state a clone size, as once, few, many or a class for expanded clones.

j_call: TRBJ2-5
d_call: TRBD1
clone_size: .
v_call: TRBV19
cdr3_aa: CASSIGTGQETQYF
cdr3_nt: TGTGCCAGTAGTATAGGGACAGGACAAGAGACCCAGTACTTC

j_call: TRBJ2-7
d_call: TRBD1
clone_size: .
v_call: TRBV18
cdr3_aa: CASSPGTGGPYEQYF
cdr3_nt: TGTGCCAGCTCACCAGGGACAGGGGGACCTTACGAGCAGTACTTC

j_call: TRBJ2-7
d_call: .
clone_size: .
v_call: TRBV4-1
cdr3_aa: CASSQDLIEQYF
cdr3_nt: TGCGCCAGCAGCCAAGATCTAATTGAGCAGTACTTC

j_call: TRBJ1-1
d_call: .
clone_size: .
v_call: TRBV11-2
cdr3_aa: CASSLLVDTEAFF
cdr3_nt: TGTGCCAGCAGCTTGTTAGTAGACACTGAAGCTTTCTTT

j_call: TRBJ1-1
d_call: .
clone_size: once
v_call: TRBV5-5
cdr3_aa: CASSLTGRTETEAFF
cdr3_nt: TGTGCCAGCAGCTTGACAGGGAGAACCGAGACTGAAGCTTTCTTT

j_call: TRBJ2-3
d_call: .
clone_size: few
v_call: TRBV4-2
cdr3_aa: CASSQGGASEYTDTQYF
cdr3_nt: TGTGCCAGCAGCCAAGGGGGCGCTAGCGAATACACAGATACGCAGTATTTT

j_call: TRBJ1-2
d_call: TRBD1
clone_size: .
v_call: TRBV19
cdr3_aa: CASSIRGMERGLGSYGYTF
cdr3_nt: TGTGCCAGTAGTATTCGGGGAATGGAGAGGGGGCTCGGGTCGTATGGCTACACCTTC

j_call: TRBJ2-3
d_call: TRBD2
clone_size: .
v_call: TRBV24-1
cdr3_aa: CATSDPTSGGDTQYF
cdr3_nt: TGTGCCACCAGTGATCCGACTAGCGGGGGGGATACGCAGTATTTT

j_call: TRBJ1-1
d_call: .
clone_size: .
v_call: TRBV4-1
cdr3_aa: CASSQDHLGARDTEAFF
cdr3_nt: TGCGCCAGCAGCCAAGATCACCTGGGGGCGCGGGACACTGAAGCTTTCTTT

j_call: TRBJ2-1
d_call: TRBD2
clone_size: .
v_call: TRBV27
cdr3_aa: CASSFAGGPAEQFF
cdr3_nt: TGTGCCAGCAGTTTTGCGGGAGGGCCCGCTGAGCAGTTCTTC

j_call: TRBJ1-1
d_call: .
clone_size: .
v_call: TRBV4-1
cdr3_aa: CASSQDGRGNTEAFF
cdr3_nt: TGCGCCAGCAGCCAGGACGGCCGGGGGAACACTGAAGCTTTCTTT

j_call: TRBJ1-5
d_call: TRBD1
clone_size: .
v_call: TRBV28
cdr3_aa: CASSPTSGQGPNQPQHF
cdr3_nt: TGTGCCAGCAGTCCTACCTCCGGACAGGGTCCAAATCAGCCCCAGCATTTT

j_call: TRBJ1-1
d_call: TRBD1
clone_size: .
v_call: TRBV7-9
cdr3_aa: CASSSRGKSEAFF
cdr3_nt: TGTGCCAGCAGCTCCAGGGGGAAGTCTGAAGCTTTCTTT

j_call: TRBJ2-1
d_call: .
clone_size: many
v_call: TRBV29-1
cdr3_aa: CSVSGSSSYNEQFF
cdr3_nt: TGCAGCGTTTCTGGTTCTAGCTCCTACAATGAGCAGTTCTTC

j_call: TRBJ1-1
d_call: .
clone_size: .
v_call: TRBV5-6
cdr3_aa: CASSLVTGEAFF
cdr3_nt: TGTGCCAGCAGCTTGGTCACAGGGGAAGCTTTCTTT

j_call: TRBJ1-2
d_call: .
clone_size: .
v_call: TRBV4-3
cdr3_aa: CASSQTGRDYGYTF
cdr3_nt: TGCGCCAGCAGCCAGACAGGAAGGGACTATGGCTACACCTTC

j_call: TRBJ1-1
d_call: .
clone_size: .
v_call: TRBV7-2
cdr3_aa: CASRQGPLTEAFF
cdr3_nt: TGTGCCAGCAGACAGGGCCCTCTCACTGAAGCTTTCTTT

j_call: TRBJ1-2
d_call: .
clone_size: .
v_call: TRBV7-2
cdr3_aa: CASSSGHYYGYTF
cdr3_nt: TGTGCCAGCAGCTCCGGACACTACTATGGCTACACCTTC

j_call: TRBJ1-1
d_call: .
clone_size: .
v_call: TRBV5-5
cdr3_aa: CASSRGATNTEAFF
cdr3_nt: TGTGCCAGCAGCCGGGGGGCGACGAACACTGAAGCTTTCTTT

j_call: TRBJ2-1
d_call: TRBD2
clone_size: .
v_call: TRBV20-1
cdr3_aa: CSARGGGEFF
cdr3_nt: TGCAGTGCTAGAGGCGGGGGAGAGTTCTTC

j_call: TRBJ1-6
d_call: TRBD1
clone_size: .
v_call: TRBV3-1/TRBV3-2
cdr3_aa: CASSPDRAVSYNSPLHF
cdr3_nt: TGTGCCAGCAGCCCGGACAGGGCAGTTTCCTATAATTCACCCCTCCACTTT

j_call: TRBJ2-2
d_call: .
clone_size: .
v_call: TRBV6-5
cdr3_aa: CASSYMRGYGELFF
cdr3_nt: TGTGCCAGCAGTTACATGCGGGGCTACGGGGAGCTGTTTTTT

j_call: TRBJ1-2
d_call: .
clone_size: .
v_call: TRBV7-2
cdr3_aa: CASSSRTGNYGYTF
cdr3_nt: TGTGCCAGCAGCTCGCGGACGGGAAACTATGGCTACACCTTC

j_call: TRBJ2-4
d_call: .
clone_size: .
v_call: TRBV2
cdr3_aa: CASSADIENIQYF
cdr3_nt: TGTGCCAGCAGCGCAGACATAGAAAACATTCAGTACTTC

j_call: TRBJ2-7
d_call: .
clone_size: .
v_call: TRBV30
cdr3_aa: CAWSVLGGQYEQYF
cdr3_nt: TGTGCCTGGAGTGTACTCGGGGGGCAGTACGAGCAGTACTTC

j_call: TRBJ1-1
d_call: .
clone_size: .
v_call: TRBV29-1
cdr3_aa: CRAVPNVGGGTEAFF
cdr3_nt: TGCAGGGCGGTCCCCAATGTGGGAGGGGGCACTGAAGCTTTCTTT

j_call: TRBJ1-2
d_call: TRBD1
clone_size: .
v_call: TRBV6-2/TRBV6-3
cdr3_aa: CASSSSGQPGPDGYTF
cdr3_nt: TGTGCCAGCAGTTCCTCGGGACAGCCTGGTCCTGATGGCTACACCTTC

j_call: TRBJ2-3
d_call: .
clone_size: .
v_call: TRBV12-3/TRBV12-4
cdr3_aa: CASSIRADTQYF
cdr3_nt: TGTGCCAGCAGTATCAGGGCAGATACGCAGTATTTT

j_call: TRBJ1-1
d_call: .
clone_size: once
v_call: TRBV11-3
cdr3_aa: CASSLGGGRNTEAFF
cdr3_nt: TGTGCCAGCTCCCTGGGAGGGGGAAGGAACACTGAAGCTTTCTTT

j_call: TRBJ2-4
d_call: .
clone_size: once
v_call: TRBV5-6
cdr3_aa: CASSLGTWGLDIQYF
cdr3_nt: TGTGCCAGCAGCTTGGGGACGTGGGGGCTCGACATTCAGTACTTC

j_call: TRBJ1-5
d_call: .
clone_size: .
v_call: TRBV4-1
cdr3_aa: CASSRDSYSNQPQHF
cdr3_nt: TGCGCCAGCAGCCGAGACTCTTATAGCAATCAGCCCCAGCATTTT

j_call: TRBJ1-5
d_call: TRBD1
clone_size: .
v_call: TRBV19
cdr3_aa: CASSAQGANQPQHF
cdr3_nt: TGTGCCAGTAGTGCTCAGGGGGCTAATCAGCCCCAGCATTTT

j_call: TRBJ2-7
d_call: TRBD2
clone_size: .
v_call: TRBV5-4
cdr3_aa: CASSSPGTRPYEQYF
cdr3_nt: TGTGCCAGCAGCTCTCCCGGGACTAGGCCCTACGAGCAGTACTTC

j_call: TRBJ1-5
d_call: TRBD1
clone_size: .
v_call: TRBV28
cdr3_aa: CASRPDRGPGQPQHF
cdr3_nt: TGTGCCAGCAGACCGGACAGGGGGCCTGGGCAGCCCCAGCATTTT

j_call: TRBJ1-1
d_call: TRBD1
clone_size: few
v_call: TRBV4-3
cdr3_aa: CASSQEDRGDTEAFF
cdr3_nt: TGCGCCAGCAGCCAAGAGGACAGGGGGGACACTGAAGCTTTCTTT

j_call: TRBJ2-3
d_call: TRBD2
clone_size: .
v_call: TRBV6-2/TRBV6-3
cdr3_aa: CASSYSKRGPDTQYF
cdr3_nt: TGTGCCAGCAGTTACTCGAAGCGGGGCCCGGATACGCAGTATTTT

j_call: TRBJ1-1
d_call: .
clone_size: .
v_call: TRBV7-9
cdr3_aa: CASSPSNTEAFF
cdr3_nt: TGTGCCAGCAGCCCCTCGAACACTGAAGCTTTCTTT

j_call: TRBJ2-7
d_call: TRBD2
clone_size: .
v_call: TRBV5-4
cdr3_aa: CASSLPSGYEQYF
cdr3_nt: TGTGCCAGCAGCTTACCTAGCGGATACGAGCAGTACTTC

j_call: TRBJ2-3
d_call: TRBD1
clone_size: once
v_call: TRBV9
cdr3_aa: CASSGGTGASTDTQYF
cdr3_nt: TGTGCCAGCAGCGGTGGGACAGGGGCCAGCACAGATACGCAGTATTTT

j_call: TRBJ2-3
d_call: .
clone_size: .
v_call: TRBV28
cdr3_aa: CASIPRGARTDTQYF
cdr3_nt: TGTGCCAGCATCCCCCGGGGAGCGAGGACAGATACGCAGTATTTT

j_call: TRBJ1-2
d_call: TRBD1
clone_size: .
v_call: TRBV5-4
cdr3_aa: CASSLTGGSENYGYTF
cdr3_nt: TGTGCCAGCAGCTTAACAGGGGGCTCTGAAAACTATGGCTACACCTTC